Each of the 23 T cell receptor beta chains below was sequenced from the same sample in a study of shared clonotypes between healthy human individuals. Libraries were prepared by immunoSEQ multiplex PCR; TCRdb keeps only in-frame clonotypes and omits some of them. The sample records approximately 500,000 clones, approximately 95% being singletons. Sequencing used naive CD4+ T cells sorted from blood. Subset indicated: CD45RA+ positively selected. The receptor source for this set is a woman between 25 and 40 years old in good health.

This chain joins TRBV2 and TRBJ2-1, with TRBD2 identical over 7 bases. This CDR3 has 15 amino acids. Per germline, CDR1 SNHLY and CDR2 FYNNEI. V shed 5 bases and J 9 bases; nucleotides not matched to a gene: 13. This CDR3 reads CASSLRLAPLSEQFF. CDR3 DNA sequence: TGTGCCAGCAGTTTAAGACTAGCCCCCCTCAGTGAGCAGTTCTTC. The full variable domain, its missing parts supplied by reference TRBV2 and TRBJ2-1, is EPEVTQTPSHQVTQMGQEVILRCVPISNHLYFYWYRQILGQKVEFLVSFYNNEISEKSEIFDDQFSVERPDGSNFTLKIRSTKLEDSAMYFCASSLRLAPLSEQFFGPGTRLTVL.

This clone was observed a single time. The CDR3 region is CASSIPGQANYEQYF. The CDR3 bases are TGTGCCAGCAGCATTCCGGGACAGGCAAACTACGAGCAGTACTTC. The rearrangement links TRBV11-2 to TRBJ2-7; 8 bases match TRBD1. This CDR3 is 15 amino acids long. Germline CDR1 is SGHAT and CDR2 is FQNNGV. J was trimmed by 3 bases and V by 5 bases; bases with no gene match: 9.

This clone occurred once. The V gene is TRBV6-5, the J gene TRBJ1-5, with 10 bases identical to TRBD1. Trimming removed 4 bases from V and 1 base from J; junction bases left unmatched: 1. Per germline, CDR1 MNHEY and CDR2 SVGAGI. This CDR3 is 15 amino acids long. CDR3 nucleotide sequence: TGTGCCAGCAGTTCGGACAGGGGGAGCAATCAGCCCCAGCATTTT. It encodes CASSSDRGSNQPQHF.

The chain recombines TRBV28 with TRBJ1-5, with D possibly matching TRBD1 (6 bases). Germline values: CDR1 MDHEN, CDR2 SYDVKM. V was cut by 0 bases and J by 4 bases, with 16 bases left in between. The CDR3 has 17 amino acids. The CDR3 loop is CASSLWGQGRKNQPQHF. Written as DNA, the CDR3 is TGTGCCAGCAGTTTATGGGGGCAGGGGCGAAAGAATCAGCCCCAGCATTTT.

The chain joins TRBV7-8 to TRBJ1-5; D gene unclear. The germline V gene has CDR1 SGHVS and CDR2 FQNEAQ. V was shortened by 4 bases and J by 3 bases, with 16 bases between the two germline ends. The length of the CDR3 is 16 residues. The CDR3 loop reads CASSSTPGQSNQPQHF. The CDR3 nucleotides are TGTGCCAGCAGCTCAACCCCCGGCCAGTCCAATCAGCCCCAGCATTTT.

Details on this clone: Additional DNA sequences in this sample encode the identical CDR3. The rearrangement uses TRBV7-9 and TRBJ2-2; 9 bases map to TRBD1. Trimming took 0 bases from V and 7 from J; bases not matched to a gene: 6. This CDR3 comprises 16 residues. Germline assignment: CDR1 SEHNR and CDR2 FQNEAQ (reference sequence). This CDR3 reads CASSLATGGEDGELFF. The CDR3 DNA sequence: TGTGCCAGCAGCTTAGCCACAGGGGGCGAAGACGGGGAGCTGTTTTTT.

J is TRBJ1-1 and V is TRBV19, with unresolved D. CDR3 length: 11 residues. Germline CDR1 reads LNHDA; CDR2 reads SQIVND (reference sequence). Trimming removed 5 bases at V and 11 bases at J, with 12 bases between. The CDR3 bases are TGTGCCAGTAGTGCCTTTTACGAGGCTTTCTTT. Translating gives CASSAFYEAFF. The entire variable domain, with the rest obtained from reference TRBV19 and TRBJ1-1, is as follows: DGGITQSPKYLFRKEGQNVTLSCEQNLNHDAMYWYRQDPGQGLRLIYYSQIVNDFQKGDIAEGYSVSREKKESFPLTVTSAQKNPTAFYLCASSAFYEAFFGQGTRLTVV.

The rearrangement joins TRBV27 to TRBJ2-5; 9 positions agree with TRBD1. The ends lost 1 base at V and 3 bases at J; junction bases unmatched: 3. CDR1 is MNHEY, CDR2 SMNVEV, per germline (reference sequence). The CDR3 sequence is 15 residues long. The chain's CDR3 is CASSLFGTGKETQYF. CDR3 coding DNA: TGTGCCAGCAGTTTATTTGGGACAGGGAAAGAGACCCAGTACTTC.

The V and J genes are TRBV19 and TRBJ1-6, with D perhaps TRBD1 (6 bases). In germline, CDR1 is LNHDA, CDR2 SQIVND (reference sequence). Trimming took 3 bases from V and 7 from J, leaving 13 bases between them. This CDR3 has 15 residues. For the CDR3, the DNA is TGTGCCAGTAGTATCACACAGGGCGGGAATTCACCCCTCCACTTT. Translating it yields CASSITQGGNSPLHF.

The chain carries TRBV19 and TRBJ2-1, with D perhaps matching TRBD2 (6 bases). This CDR3 has 20 residues. Germline V gene sequence: CDR1 LNHDA, CDR2 SQIVND (reference sequence). The V end was cut by 7 bases, the J end by 6 bases, with 34 bases between. The CDR3 loop is CASTTFGGVSVPSDSNEQFF. CDR3 DNA: TGTGCCAGTACCACCTTCGGCGGGGTTTCCGTACCCTCCGATTCCAATGAGCAGTTCTTC.

The chain is built from TRBV5-1 and TRBJ1-2; D gene unclear. This CDR3 contains 14 residues. CDR1 and CDR2 (germline): SGHRS, YFSETQ. V was pared by 1 base and J by 3 bases, with 10 bases between. The CDR3, as DNA: TGCGCCAGCAGCTTGAAATGGCCGGACTATGGCTACACCTTC. Its translation is CASSLKWPDYGYTF.

The J gene is TRBJ2-3, the V gene TRBV21-1; the tabulated D call, TRBD2, remains unverified against the DNA. TRBV21-1 corresponds to a pseudogene. The CDR3 has 14 amino acids. The CDR3 here is CASISGRGADTQYF. The DNA of the CDR3 is TGTGCCAGCATTAGCGGGAGGGGGGCAGATACGCAGTATTTT.

The chain carries TRBV28 and TRBJ2-2; possible D gene TRBD2, 6 bases. The CDR3 is made up of 13 amino acids. From germline, CDR1 is MDHEN and CDR2 SYDVKM. The ends were cut back, 8 bases at V and 1 base at J, with 8 bases in the middle. The CDR3 protein is CASAGQNTGELFF. The CDR3 nucleotides are TGTGCCAGCGCGGGGCAGAACACCGGGGAGCTGTTTTTT.

The V and J genes are TRBV27 and TRBJ2-3; 9 nucleotides line up with TRBD2. CDR1 is MNHEY, CDR2 SMNVEV, per germline (reference sequence). V dropped 7 bases and J dropped 7; count of bases not matched to a gene: 12. The CDR3 loop spans 15 amino acids. In DNA, the CDR3 is TGTGCCAGCAACCCAGTGGGACTAGCATGGAATACGCAGTATTTT. It is translated as CASNPVGLAWNTQYF.

The chain uses TRBV13 and TRBJ1-1, with unresolved D. Trimming shortened V by 5 bases and J by 7 bases, and 17 bases separated the two germline ends. CDR1 and CDR2 from the germline V gene are PRHDT and FYEKMQ (reference sequence). This CDR3 spans 14 amino acids. In DNA form, the CDR3 reads TGTGCCAGCAGCCCTTCTAACGCTGAAATTGAAGCTTTCTTT. It encodes CASSPSNAEIEAFF.

The rearrangement joins TRBV30 to TRBJ2-3, with TRBD2 identical over 8 bases. Germline V gene data show CDR1 as GTSNPN and CDR2 as SVGIG (reference sequence). The CDR3 is 14 amino acids. Trimming took 5 bases from V and 2 from J; bases not matched to a gene: 6. The CDR3 spells CAWEWREATDTQYF. The CDR3 nucleotides are TGTGCCTGGGAATGGCGGGAGGCCACAGATACGCAGTATTTT.

This chain joins TRBV11-1 and TRBJ1-1, with 8 positions matching TRBD1. V trimming: 6 bases; J trimming: 3 bases; junction bases outside the gene matches: 6. From germline, CDR1 is SGHAT and CDR2 FQDESV (reference sequence). The CDR3 consists of 14 residues. The CDR3 DNA is TGTGCCAGCAGGGGGGACAGGAGGGACACTGAAGCTTTCTTT. This sequence encodes CASRGDRRDTEAFF.

The rearrangement uses TRBV7-9 and TRBJ2-5; no reliable D call. The CDR3 has 13 amino acids. Germline V gene sequence: CDR1 SEHNR, CDR2 FQNEAQ (reference sequence). The V gene lost 3 bases and the J gene lost 4 bases, with 9 bases spanning the gap. CDR3 nucleotides: TGTGCCAGCAGCTTTAACACGCGAGAGACCCAGTACTTC. Translation: CASSFNTRETQYF.

This clone was seen more than once but under ten times. This chain joins TRBV7-2 and TRBJ2-3; TRBD1 matches at 7 bases. This CDR3 contains 11 residues. Per germline, CDR1 SGHTA and CDR2 FQGNSA. V was clipped by 5 bases and J by 13 bases; unmatched bases: 6. The DNA for the CDR3 is TGTGCCAGCAGCGAACCGGGACAGAAGTATTTT. Its protein product is CASSEPGQKYF.

The rearrangement links TRBV23-1 to TRBJ2-7; D is undetermined. TRBV23-1 is flagged as an ORF with uncertain function. The germline V and J ends were trimmed by 4 bases and 1 base, with 11 bases remaining between them. There are 14 residues in the CDR3. The CDR3 here is CASSPSEDSYEQYF. For the CDR3, the DNA is TGCGCCAGCAGTCCCTCTGAGGATTCCTACGAGCAGTACTTC.

This clone was detected only once. The gene calls are TRBV21-1 and TRBJ2-7; TRBD1, as called in the table, went unchecked against the DNA. TRBV21-1 is termed a pseudogene. The length of the CDR3 is 16 residues. The CDR3 protein is CASSKAQGDRTYEQYF. CDR3 nucleotide sequence: TGTGCCAGCAGCAAAGCGCAAGGCGACAGGACCTACGAGCAGTACTTC.

About this clone itself: The junction differs from germline at one of its ends, possibly a read error. The chain links TRBV27 to TRBJ2-5; 9 bases align to TRBD2. The DNA end is a closer match to TRBJ2-7, so the J assignment may be wrong. CDR1 is MNHEY, CDR2 SMNVEV, per germline (reference sequence). This CDR3 has 15 amino acids. The CDR3 coding sequence is TGTGCCAGTAGTTTCAATAGCGGGAGAGTCTACGAGCAGTACTTC. It encodes CASSFNSGRVYEQYF.

Only one count was recorded for this clone. The chain employs TRBV19 and TRBJ2-1; weak D call: TRBD2 (6 bases). CDR3 length: 15 residues. Germline V lookup: CDR1 LNHDA, CDR2 SQIVND (reference sequence). V was shortened by 3 bases and J by 1 base, with 10 bases between the two germline ends. The CDR3 reads CASSIGGLSYNEQFF. CDR3 coding DNA: TGTGCCAGTAGTATCGGGGGTTTATCCTACAATGAGCAGTTCTTC. Full variable domain (rest looked up from reference TRBV19 and TRBJ2-1): DGGITQSPKYLFRKEGQNVTLSCEQNLNHDAMYWYRQDPGQGLRLIYYSQIVNDFQKGDIAEGYSVSREKKESFPLTVTSAQKNPTAFYLCASSIGGLSYNEQFFGPGTRLTVL.